A single sample is the source of the 19 T cell receptor beta chains below, sequenced in a study of early T cells in non-severe SARS-CoV-2 infection. TCRdb processed the 5' RACE reads anew with MiXCR; each CDR3 protein has one entry. The data contain approximately 37,000 distinct CDR3 sequences, about 7.4% of them singletons. This sample comprised whole blood, obtained at baseline. Every receptor here comes from an adult who was a healthcare worker with PCR-confirmed SARS-CoV-2 infection or an uninfected control (not recorded which).

The chain recombines TRBV6-5 with TRBJ1-6; the D is unclear. CDR1 is MNHEY, CDR2 SVGAGI, per germline. Trimming took off 0 bases at V and 9 bases at J, with 9 bases between the two ends. The CDR3 extends over 14 amino acids. In DNA, the CDR3 is TGTGCCAGCAGTTACTCGATCGAAGGTTCACCCCTCCACTTT. This sequence encodes CASSYSIEGSPLHF.

This clonotype was detected many times. This rearrangement joins TRBV12-3 or TRBV12-4 to TRBJ1-6; D is possibly TRBD1 (6 bases). Trimming left V 5 bases short and J 7 bases short, with 15 bases between. CDR3 length: 15 amino acids. CDR3 residues: CASSPTGSANSPLHF. In DNA form, the CDR3 reads TGTGCCAGCAGTCCCACAGGGTCTGCGAATTCACCCCTCCACTTT.

This clonotype was observed a handful of times. The J gene is TRBJ2-1, the V gene TRBV5-1; 12 bases are shared with TRBD2. The CDR3 is made up of 19 amino acids. V trimming: 0 bases; J trimming: 1 base; junction bases outside the gene matches: 8. Germline CDR1 SGHRS, CDR2 YFSETQ. The CDR3 loop reads CASSLAPTSGGESYNEQFF. The CDR3 region has the DNA TGCGCCAGCAGCTTGGCCCCGACTAGCGGGGGAGAATCCTACAATGAGCAGTTCTTC. Full variable domain (outside the CDR3, taken from reference TRBV5-1 and TRBJ2-1): KAGVTQTPRYLIKTRGQQVTLSCSPISGHRSVSWYQQTPGQGLQFLFEYFSETQRNKGNFPGRFSGRQFSNSRSEMNVSTLELGDSALYLCASSLAPTSGGESYNEQFFGPGTRLTVL.

The genes are TRBV19 and TRBJ2-7; 10 nucleotides agree with TRBD2. Trimming took 4 bases from V and 0 from J; bases not matched to a gene: 6. The CDR3 spans 16 residues. The V gene's germline CDR1 is LNHDA and CDR2 SQIVND (reference sequence). CDR3 coding DNA: TGTGCCAGTAGTACTAGCGGGGGCAGAAGCTCCTACGAGCAGTACTTC. Translation: CASSTSGGRSSYEQYF.

Only a few counts were recorded for this clonotype. The V and J genes are TRBV7-6 and TRBJ2-3; 8 positions match TRBD1. In germline, CDR1 is SGHVS, CDR2 FNYEAQ. The V and J ends lost 1 base and 2 bases, in that order; junction bases with no gene match: 11. The length of the CDR3 is 18 residues. The DNA for the CDR3 is TGTGCCAGCAGCTTAGGGATATCCGGGACAGGCTACACAGATACGCAGTATTTT. This gives the protein CASSLGISGTGYTDTQYF.

This clonotype was counted ten times or more. The chain has TRBV4-3 and TRBJ2-4, with D unresolved. Germline assignment: CDR1 LGHNA and CDR2 YSLEER. Between the trimmed V and J ends, which lost 0 bases and 0 bases, there was a span of 6 bases. The CDR3 runs to 15 residues. CDR3 DNA sequence: TGCGCCAGCAGCCAAGAAAATCTAGCCAAAAACATTCAGTACTTC. This sequence encodes CASSQENLAKNIQYF.

The chain recombines TRBV5-4 with TRBJ2-3; 10 bases are a match to TRBD2. The CDR3 has 16 residues. V shed 0 bases and J 5 bases; nucleotides not matched to a gene: 6. Germline loops: CDR1 SGHNT, CDR2 YYREEE (reference sequence). Written as DNA, the CDR3 is TGTGCCAGCAGCTTGGCTAGCGGGGGTTTTAGAGATACGCAGTATTTT. Translated: CASSLASGGFRDTQYF. Full variable domain (missing parts from reference TRBV5-4 and TRBJ2-3): ETGVTQSPTHLIKTRGQQVTLRCSSQSGHNTVSWYQQALGQGPQFIFQYYREEENGRGNFPPRFSGLQFPNYSSELNVNALELDDSALYLCASSLASGGFRDTQYFGPGTRLTVL.

This clonotype has more than one count but fewer than ten. The chain joins TRBV7-2 to TRBJ2-1; 11 nucleotides agree with TRBD1. Germline V lookup: CDR1 SGHTA, CDR2 FQGNSA. This CDR3 is built from 15 residues. V gave up 1 base and J gave up 4 bases; unmatched junction bases: 0. The CDR3: CASSLGDRGYNEQFF. CDR3 nucleotide sequence: TGTGCCAGCAGCTTAGGGGACAGGGGGTACAATGAGCAGTTCTTC.

In the case of this clonotype: At one end, the junction sequence differs from germline, possibly due to a read error. The chain recombines TRBV12-3 or TRBV12-4 with TRBJ2-3; no definite D call. This CDR3 has 11 residues. In nucleotides, the CDR3 is TGTGCCTGCAGTCTCACAGATACGCAGTATTTT. This translates into CACSLTDTQYF.

The V call is TRBV4-3, the J call TRBJ2-1; 7 bases align to TRBD1. CDR3 size: 15 residues. Germline CDR1 reads LGHNA; CDR2 reads YSLEER. V was clipped by 2 bases and J by 5 bases; unmatched bases: 6. CDR3 residues: CASSQRGLGNNEQFF. The DNA of the CDR3 is TGCGCCAGCAGCCAAAGGGGGCTAGGGAACAATGAGCAGTTCTTC.

Ten or more counts support this clonotype. The chain combines TRBV11-2 with TRBJ2-7; D gene ambiguous. Looked up from germline, CDR1 is SGHAT and CDR2 is FQNNGV. Between the trimmed V and J ends, which lost 4 bases and 7 bases, there was a span of 17 bases. There are 14 residues in the CDR3. CDR3 DNA sequence: TGTGCCAGCAGCTCGCCCGGCCGGAAGGATGAGCAGTACTTC. This sequence encodes CASSSPGRKDEQYF.

This clonotype was detected many times. The rearrangement links TRBV11-2 to TRBJ2-5, with 10 positions matching TRBD2. Germline CDR1 reads SGHAT; CDR2 reads FQNNGV. With 6 bases clipped from V and 5 bases from J, the junction kept 12 bases outside the gene matches. The CDR3 loop spans 16 amino acids. CDR3 DNA sequence: TGTGCCAGCAGACGATATAGCGGGGGGCCGGGGGAGACCCAGTACTTC. The encoded protein is CASRRYSGGPGETQYF.

The sample holds many counts of this clonotype. This sequence joins TRBV5-1 and TRBJ2-1; 9 bases are a match to TRBD1. Germline CDR1 and CDR2: SGHRS and YFSETQ. CDR3 length equals 14 residues. The ends lost 3 bases at V and 6 bases at J; junction bases unmatched: 4. For the CDR3, the DNA is TGCGCCAGCAGCTCCGGGACAGGGCCCAATGAGCAGTTCTTC. It translates to CASSSGTGPNEQFF. Supplemented by reference TRBV5-1 and TRBJ2-1, the full variable domain reads KAGVTQTPRYLIKTRGQQVTLSCSPISGHRSVSWYQQTPGQGLQFLFEYFSETQRNKGNFPGRFSGRQFSNSRSEMNVSTLELGDSALYLCASSSGTGPNEQFFGPGTRLTVL.

This clonotype was recorded at least ten times. The chain combines TRBV18 with TRBJ2-3; 12 positions agree with TRBD2. V shed 2 bases and J 2 bases; nucleotides not matched to a gene: 2. CDR1 is KGHSH and CDR2 is LQKENI in the germline V gene. The CDR3 is made up of 16 amino acids. The CDR3 region is CASSPGLAGTTDTQYF. In DNA, the CDR3 is TGTGCCAGCTCACCAGGACTAGCGGGGACCACAGATACGCAGTATTTT. Variable domain in full (rest from reference TRBV18 and TRBJ2-3): NAGVMQNPRHLVRRRGQEARLRCSPMKGHSHVYWYRQLPEEGLKFMVYLQKENIIDESGMPKERFSAEFPKEGPSILRIQQVVRGDSAAYFCASSPGLAGTTDTQYFGPGTRLTVL.

This clonotype has just a few counts. The V and J genes are TRBV6-6 and TRBJ2-1; D perhaps matches TRBD2 (5 bases). Germline V gene sequence: CDR1 MNHNY, CDR2 SVGAGI (reference sequence). The CDR3 runs to 13 residues. V was pared by 6 bases and J by 5 bases, with 11 bases between. CDR3 amino acids: CASRDLGDNEQFF. The CDR3 coding sequence is TGTGCCAGCAGAGACCTGGGAGACAATGAGCAGTTCTTC.

At least ten counts were recorded for this clonotype. The chain combines TRBV28 with TRBJ2-1; a weak D match, TRBD2 (6 bases). V lost 3 bases and J 6 bases, leaving 18 bases between the germline ends. Per germline, CDR1 MDHEN and CDR2 SYDVKM. The CDR3 length is 16 residues. This CDR3 is CASSFPLGGSLNEQFF. CDR3 DNA: TGTGCCAGCAGTTTCCCCCTCGGAGGGTCTCTCAATGAGCAGTTCTTC.

This clonotype occurred many times. The rearrangement links TRBV11-2 to TRBJ2-1, with D unresolved. There are 14 residues in the CDR3. Germline CDR1 is SGHAT and CDR2 is FQNNGV. V lost 5 bases to trimming and J lost 2 bases, with 10 bases between them. This CDR3 reads CASSRTGPYNEQFF. The CDR3 DNA is TGTGCCAGCAGCCGAACCGGGCCCTACAATGAGCAGTTCTTC.

This clonotype was found many times. The chain joins TRBV3-1 to TRBJ1-2; 8 nucleotides align to TRBD1. Trimming at V came to 1 base and at J to 1 base, leaving 2 bases not matched to a gene. The CDR3 is 15 amino acids. Germline assignment: CDR1 LGHDT and CDR2 YNNKEL (reference sequence). The CDR3 region has the DNA TGTGCCAGCAGCCAAGGGACAGGGATTAACTATGGCTACACCTTC. This codes for CASSQGTGINYGYTF.

The rearrangement joins TRBV6-2 or TRBV6-3 to TRBJ1-5; no clear D gene. Trimming removed 2 bases from V and 5 bases from J, with 4 bases in between. Germline V CDR1 and CDR2: MNHEY, SVGEGT. This CDR3 has 12 amino acids. The CDR3 DNA is TGTGCCAGCAGTTACGAAGATCAGCCCCAGCATTTT. Protein sequence: CASSYEDQPQHF.